This TCR beta chain was captured in a study of pediatric ulcerative colitis. This clone was seen a few times. Samples were sequenced at Survey level, maximum 500,000 reads. Assay used: immunoSEQ multiplex PCR; TCRdb lists only in-frame clones, some missing. There are tens of thousands of clones in the sample; around 86% occur only once, and approximately 1.5% lies in the top ten. Sequenced sample: blood. The source is a boy between 10 and 17 years old who was a control in a study of pediatric ulcerative colitis.

CDR3 residues: CASSPRQVTGELFF. The CDR3 coding sequence is TGTGCCAGCAGTCCAAGACAGGTTACCGGGGAGCTGTTTTTT. The V call is TRBV28, the J call TRBJ2-2; weak D call: TRBD1 (6 bases). The germline V and J ends were trimmed by 5 bases and 5 bases, with 12 bases remaining between them. This CDR3 comprises 14 residues. CDR1 and CDR2 from the germline V gene are MDHEN and SYDVKM.